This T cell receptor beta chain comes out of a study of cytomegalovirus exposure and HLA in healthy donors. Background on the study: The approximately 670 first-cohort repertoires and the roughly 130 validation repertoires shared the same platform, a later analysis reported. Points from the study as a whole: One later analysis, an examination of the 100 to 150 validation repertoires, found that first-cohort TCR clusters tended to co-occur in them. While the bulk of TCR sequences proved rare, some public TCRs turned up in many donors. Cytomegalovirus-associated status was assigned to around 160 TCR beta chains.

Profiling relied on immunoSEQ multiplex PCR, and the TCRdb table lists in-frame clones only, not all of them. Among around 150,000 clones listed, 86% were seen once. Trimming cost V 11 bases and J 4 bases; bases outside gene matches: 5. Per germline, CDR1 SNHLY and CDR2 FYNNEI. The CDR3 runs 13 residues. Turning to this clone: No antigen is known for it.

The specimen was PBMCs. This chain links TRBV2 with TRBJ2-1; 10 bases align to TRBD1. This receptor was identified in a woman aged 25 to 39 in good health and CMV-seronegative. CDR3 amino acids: CAGRGQGYNEQFF. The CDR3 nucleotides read TGTGCCGGACGGGGACAGGGGTACAATGAGCAGTTCTTC.